This is a list of T cell receptor beta chains from one sample in a study of cytomegalovirus exposure and HLA in healthy donors. Repertoires were generated with immunoSEQ multiplex PCR, while TCRdb's copy carries only in-frame clones and drops some. This sample has 90,000 or so clones, with over 60% found just once. Sequencing input: PBMCs. The receptors were sampled from a man between 60 and 75 years old in good health and CMV-seronegative. CDR3s include the opening cysteine and the closing phenylalanine or tryptophan. A D gene is named only where the DNA matches it firmly. Clone size is given for some rows only: seen once, a few or many times, or a class if the clone is expanded.

d_call,v_call,j_call,clone_size,cdr3_aa,cdr3_nt
TRBD1,TRBV19,TRBJ1-6,few,CASSTWDRGHGSPLHF,TGTGCCAGTAGTACCTGGGACAGGGGGCATGGATCACCCCTCCACTTT
TRBD1,TRBV27,TRBJ1-1,medium-sized,CASGTANTEAFF,TGTGCCAGCGGGACAGCGAACACTGAAGCTTTCTTT
NA,TRBV4-1,TRBJ1-2,NA,CASSQTGGRYGYTF,TGCGCCAGCAGCCAAACGGGGGGAAGGTATGGCTACACCTTC
NA,TRBV11-1,TRBJ1-6,NA,CASSLGRDSYNSPLHF,TGTGCCAGCAGCTTAGGCCGAGACTCCTATAATTCACCCCTCCACTTT
TRBD2,TRBV11-2,TRBJ2-7,NA,CASSPFAGGAYEQYF,TGTGCCAGCAGCCCCTTCGCGGGGGGAGCCTACGAGCAGTACTTC
NA,TRBV30,TRBJ1-1,NA,CAWSARGLLNTEAFF,TGTGCCTGGAGCGCCCGAGGGCTGCTCAACACTGAAGCTTTCTTT
NA,TRBV6-1,TRBJ2-7,NA,CATRGATYEQYF,TGTGCCACCCGAGGAGCTACCTACGAGCAGTACTTC
NA,TRBV4-1,TRBJ1-1,NA,CASSQAVANTEAFF,TGCGCCAGCAGCCAAGCGGTAGCGAACACTGAAGCTTTCTTT
NA,TRBV19,TRBJ1-1,NA,CASSIGGGMNTEAFF,TGTGCCAGTAGTATTGGGGGGGGGATGAACACTGAAGCTTTCTTT
NA,TRBV5-1,TRBJ2-3,NA,CASNHSESTDTQYF,TGCGCCAGCAACCATAGCGAAAGCACAGATACGCAGTATTTT
TRBD1,TRBV18,TRBJ1-5,NA,CASSPTGTGDQPQHF,TGTGCCAGCTCACCTACCGGGACAGGTGATCAGCCCCAGCATTTT
TRBD1,TRBV7-9,TRBJ2-7,NA,CSSSQGSSGQDF,TGTTCCAGCAGCCAAGGATCTTCTGGACAGGACTTC
TRBD1,TRBV6-1,TRBJ1-2,NA,CASPPPGTGTHGYTF,TGTGCCAGCCCTCCCCCAGGGACAGGCACCCATGGCTACACCTTC
TRBD1,TRBV18,TRBJ2-7,NA,CASSPGTAYEQYF,TGTGCCAGCTCACCCGGGACAGCCTACGAGCAGTACTTC
NA,TRBV11-2,TRBJ1-3,NA,CASSRHQPQDSGNTIYF,TGTGCCAGCAGCAGACACCAACCACAGGATTCTGGAAACACCATATATTTT
NA,TRBV30,TRBJ1-2,NA,CAWSLDKYYGYTF,TGTGCCTGGAGCCTGGACAAGTACTATGGCTACACCTTC
NA,TRBV6-5,TRBJ2-7,NA,CASSEGENRPSQYF,TGTGCCAGCAGCGAAGGGGAAAACCGGCCCTCTCAATACTTC
TRBD1,TRBV30,TRBJ1-2,NA,CAWDGQVEGYTF,TGTGCCTGGGACGGACAGGTTGAAGGCTACACCTTC
NA,TRBV25-1,TRBJ2-1,NA,CASRLQGPINNEQFF,TGTGCCAGCAGATTACAGGGTCCGATAAACAATGAGCAGTTCTTC
NA,TRBV9,TRBJ2-2,NA,CASSVVGAGVPGELFF,TGTGCCAGCAGCGTAGTAGGGGCAGGGGTCCCCGGGGAGCTGTTTTTT
TRBD2,TRBV7-9,TRBJ2-1,NA,CASSPRGLAGGPSVHEQFF,TGTGCCAGCAGCCCCAGGGGGCTAGCGGGGGGGCCCTCGGTTCATGAGCAGTTCTTC
NA,TRBV11-2,TRBJ2-1,NA,CASSLNWDITYNEQFF,TGTGCCAGCAGCCTAAACTGGGACATTACCTACAATGAGCAGTTCTTC
TRBD2,TRBV19,TRBJ2-3,NA,CAVLAATDTQYF,TGTGCCGTACTAGCGGCCACAGATACGCAGTATTTT
NA,TRBV6-5,TRBJ2-5,NA,CASSYGETQYF,TGTGCCAGCAGTTACGGCGAGACCCAGTACTTC
TRBD2,TRBV7-2,TRBJ2-1,NA,CASSKGGLAGRNEQFF,TGTGCCAGCAGCAAAGGAGGACTAGCGGGTCGCAATGAGCAGTTCTTC
NA,TRBV6-1,TRBJ2-3,NA,CASSEAGGTPLTDTQYF,TGTGCCAGCAGTGAAGCAGGAGGGACCCCCCTCACAGATACGCAGTATTTT
NA,TRBV19,TRBJ1-5,NA,CASSSQPGTGQPQHF,TGTGCCAGTAGTTCCCAGCCAGGCACGGGGCAGCCCCAGCATTTT
TRBD1,TRBV11-2,TRBJ1-2,NA,CASTPSWGTGNYGYTF,TGTGCCAGCACCCCATCGTGGGGGACAGGGAACTATGGCTACACCTTC
TRBD1,TRBV6-5,TRBJ2-2,NA,CASSRTGAPEELFF,TGTGCCAGCAGCCGGACAGGGGCTCCTGAGGAGCTGTTTTTT
TRBD1,TRBV30,TRBJ2-4,NA,CAWSVPVTGENIQYF,TGTGCCTGGAGTGTACCCGTGACAGGGGAGAACATTCAGTACTTC
NA,TRBV27,TRBJ2-1,once,CASSLRARVYNEQFF,TGTGCCAGCAGTTTAAGGGCCAGGGTCTACAATGAGCAGTTCTTC
TRBD1,TRBV19,TRBJ1-2,NA,CASSPYRGDGYTF,TGTGCCAGTAGCCCTTACAGGGGTGATGGCTACACCTTC
TRBD1,TRBV19,TRBJ2-7,NA,CASSKEADRGYEQYF,TGTGCCAGTAGTAAAGAGGCAGACAGGGGCTACGAGCAGTACTTC
NA,TRBV6-5,TRBJ2-3,NA,CASSRQSTDTQYF,TGTGCCAGCAGTAGACAGAGCACAGATACGCAGTATTTT
TRBD2,TRBV5-5,TRBJ2-5,NA,CASSLYASGGETQYF,TGTGCCAGCAGCTTGTATGCTAGCGGGGGTGAGACCCAGTACTTC
TRBD2,TRBV5-1,TRBJ2-3,NA,CASSSTSGGGTDTQYF,TGCGCCAGCAGCTCGACTAGCGGGGGGGGCACAGATACGCAGTACTTT
NA,TRBV7-9,TRBJ2-1,NA,CASSLARSSYEQFF,TGTGCCAGCAGCTTAGCGAGAAGTTCCTATGAGCAGTTCTTC
NA,TRBV15,TRBJ2-3,once,CATSRVQRDTQYF,TGTGCCACCAGCAGAGTTCAGAGGGATACGCAGTATTTT
NA,TRBV10-3,TRBJ1-1,NA,CAIRGTNGTEAFF,TGTGCCATCAGGGGGACAAATGGCACTGAAGCTTTCTTT
NA,TRBV7-9,TRBJ2-7,NA,CSSSPDGAFGYEQYF,TGTTCCAGCAGCCCCGATGGGGCATTCGGCTACGAGCAGTACTTC
TRBD2,TRBV4-1,TRBJ2-5,NA,CASSQAKDGPRGAQYF,TGCGCCAGCAGCCAAGCAAAGGACGGTCCCCGGGGGGCCCAGTACTTC
NA,TRBV11-2,TRBJ1-1,NA,CASSLGTAVNTEAFF,TGTGCCAGCAGCTTAGGGACAGCGGTGAACACTGAAGCTTTCTTT
TRBD2,TRBV7-9,TRBJ2-7,NA,CSSSLAGGSSYEQYF,TGTTCCAGCAGCTTGGCGGGGGGTAGCTCCTACGAGCAGTACTTC
TRBD2,TRBV4-1,TRBJ2-2,few,CASSQMGGGTGELFF,TGCGCCAGCTCACAGATGGGCGGGGGAACCGGGGAGCTGTTTTTT
NA,TRBV5-1,TRBJ1-3,NA,CASSSSRASGNTIYF,TGCGCCAGCAGCTCAAGCAGGGCCTCTGGAAACACCATATATTTT
NA,TRBV18,TRBJ1-2,NA,CASSVNREYYGYTF,TGTGCCAGCTCAGTCAACCGGGAATACTATGGCTACACCTTC
TRBD2,TRBV27,TRBJ2-1,NA,CASSLYSRTRGNEQFF,TGTGCCAGCAGTTTATACTCCAGGACTAGAGGGAATGAGCAGTTCTTC
NA,TRBV19,TRBJ1-6,NA,CASSIGAANNSPLHF,TGTGCCAGTAGTATAGGGGCAGCAAATAATTCCCCCCTCCACTTT
TRBD1,TRBV15,TRBJ2-1,NA,CATTPEGQGYNEQFF,TGTGCCACCACCCCCGAGGGACAGGGTTACAATGAGCAGTTCTTC
NA,TRBV18,TRBJ1-2,NA,CASFKGAEPYGYTF,TGTGCCAGCTTCAAAGGGGCGGAACCCTATGGCTACACCTTC
TRBD1,TRBV5-1,TRBJ2-3,NA,CASSLRTGEADTQYF,TGCGCCAGCAGCTTACGGACAGGGGAAGCAGATACGCAGTATTTT
TRBD2,TRBV18,TRBJ2-1,NA,CASSLRSGGFAEQFF,TGTGCCAGCTCCCTTAGGAGCGGGGGGTTCGCTGAGCAGTTCTTC
NA,TRBV2,TRBJ1-2,NA,CASQTGYGYTF,TGTGCCAGCCAGACAGGCTATGGCTACACCTTC
TRBD2,TRBV4-1,TRBJ2-5,NA,CASSQELTSGGGETQYF,TGCGCCAGCAGCCAAGAGTTGACTAGCGGGGGAGGAGAGACCCAGTACTTC
NA,TRBV7-8,TRBJ1-1,NA,CASSFQSYRDKNTEAFF,TGTGCCAGCAGCTTCCAGAGTTACCGGGACAAGAACACTGAAGCTTTCTTT
NA,TRBV13,TRBJ1-1,NA,CASSLEGAGRDTEAFF,TGTGCCAGCAGCTTAGAGGGAGCCGGGCGAGACACTGAAGCTTTCTTT
NA,TRBV6-1,TRBJ1-3,NA,CASPWGRKGNTIYF,TGTGCCAGCCCCTGGGGCAGGAAGGGAAACACCATATATTTT
TRBD2,TRBV5-4,TRBJ2-3,NA,CASSLERGSTQYF,TGTGCCAGCAGCTTAGAGCGGGGGTCTACGCAGTATTTT
TRBD1,TRBV9,TRBJ2-7,NA,CASSATGEPSYEQYF,TGTGCCAGCAGCGCCACAGGGGAACCGTCCTACGAGCAGTACTTC
TRBD2,TRBV7-8,TRBJ2-2,NA,CASSSPAGEHTGELFF,TGTGCCAGCAGCTCCCCCGCGGGGGAGCACACCGGGGAGCTGTTTTTT